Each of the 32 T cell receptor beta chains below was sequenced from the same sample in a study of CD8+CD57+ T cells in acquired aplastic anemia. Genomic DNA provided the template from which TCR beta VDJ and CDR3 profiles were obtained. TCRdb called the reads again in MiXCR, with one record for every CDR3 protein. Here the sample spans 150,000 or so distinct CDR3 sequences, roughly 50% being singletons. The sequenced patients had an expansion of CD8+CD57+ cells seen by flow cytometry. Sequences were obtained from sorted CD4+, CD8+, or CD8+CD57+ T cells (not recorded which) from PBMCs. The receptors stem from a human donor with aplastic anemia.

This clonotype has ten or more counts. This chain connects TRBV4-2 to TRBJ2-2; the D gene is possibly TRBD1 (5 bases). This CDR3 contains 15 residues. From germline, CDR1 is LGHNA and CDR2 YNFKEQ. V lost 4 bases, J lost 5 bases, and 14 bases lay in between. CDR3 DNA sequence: TGTGCCAGCAGCCCAGTAGACAGTTGGACCGGGGAGCTGTTTTTT. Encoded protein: CASSPVDSWTGELFF.

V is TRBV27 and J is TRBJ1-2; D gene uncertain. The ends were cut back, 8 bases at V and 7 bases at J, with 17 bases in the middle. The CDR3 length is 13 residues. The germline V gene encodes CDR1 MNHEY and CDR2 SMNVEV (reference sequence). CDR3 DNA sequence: TGTGCCAGCCGAGAACGTCTCGAGGGTGGCTACACCTTC. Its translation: CASRERLEGGYTF.

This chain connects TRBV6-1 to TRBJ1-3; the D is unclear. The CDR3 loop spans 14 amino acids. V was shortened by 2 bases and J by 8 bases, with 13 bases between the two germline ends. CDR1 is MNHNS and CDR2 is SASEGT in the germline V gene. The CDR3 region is CASSEKTYLDTIYF. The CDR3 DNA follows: TGTGCCAGCAGTGAAAAAACGTACTTGGACACCATATATTTT.

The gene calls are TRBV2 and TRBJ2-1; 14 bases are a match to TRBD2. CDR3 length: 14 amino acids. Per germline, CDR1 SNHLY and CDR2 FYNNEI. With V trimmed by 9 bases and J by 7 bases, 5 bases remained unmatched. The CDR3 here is CARGTSGSRNEQFF. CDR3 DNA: TGTGCCAGAGGGACTAGCGGGAGTCGGAATGAGCAGTTCTTC.

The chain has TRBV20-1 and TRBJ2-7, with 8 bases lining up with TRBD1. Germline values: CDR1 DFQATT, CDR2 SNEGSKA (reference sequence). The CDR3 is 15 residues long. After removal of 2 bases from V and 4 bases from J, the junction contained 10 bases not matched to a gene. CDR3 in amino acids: CSARPYRGEVYEQYF. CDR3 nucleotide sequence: TGCAGTGCTAGACCCTACAGGGGGGAAGTGTACGAGCAGTACTTC.

The CDR3 is CASRGGITYEQYF. DNA of the CDR3: TGTGCCAGCAGGGGCGGAATCACCTACGAGCAGTACTTC. The chain links TRBV6-1 to TRBJ2-7, with D hard to call. V was clipped by 6 bases and J by 2 bases, with 11 bases between them. Per germline, CDR1 MNHNS and CDR2 SASEGT. CDR3 length: 13 residues.

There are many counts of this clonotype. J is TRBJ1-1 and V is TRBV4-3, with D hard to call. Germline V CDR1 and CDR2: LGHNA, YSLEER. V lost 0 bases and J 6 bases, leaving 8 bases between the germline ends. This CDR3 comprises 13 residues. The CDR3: CASSQDFMAEAFF. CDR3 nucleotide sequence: TGCGCCAGCAGCCAAGATTTTATGGCTGAAGCTTTCTTT.

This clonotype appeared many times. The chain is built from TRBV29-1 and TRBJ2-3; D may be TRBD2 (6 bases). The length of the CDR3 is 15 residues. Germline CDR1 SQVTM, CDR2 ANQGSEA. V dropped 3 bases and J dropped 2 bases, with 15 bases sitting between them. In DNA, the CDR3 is TGCAGCGTTGAGGCTGGTAGCGGAATCACAGATACGCAGTATTTT. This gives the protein CSVEAGSGITDTQYF.

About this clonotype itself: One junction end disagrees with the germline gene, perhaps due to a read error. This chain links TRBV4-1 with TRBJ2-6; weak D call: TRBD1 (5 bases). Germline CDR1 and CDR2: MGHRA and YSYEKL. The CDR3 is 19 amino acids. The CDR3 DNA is TGCGCCAGCAGCCAAGATGGGGAAGGGTGGGGCTCTGGGGCCAGCGTCCTGACTTTC. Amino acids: CASSQDGEGWGSGASVLTF.

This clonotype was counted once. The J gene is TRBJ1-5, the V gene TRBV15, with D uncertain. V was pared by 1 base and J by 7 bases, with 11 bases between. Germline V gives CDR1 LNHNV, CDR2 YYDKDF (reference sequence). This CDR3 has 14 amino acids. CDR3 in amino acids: CATSRGWSEQPQHF. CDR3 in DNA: TGTGCCACCAGCAGAGGTTGGTCGGAACAGCCCCAGCATTTT.

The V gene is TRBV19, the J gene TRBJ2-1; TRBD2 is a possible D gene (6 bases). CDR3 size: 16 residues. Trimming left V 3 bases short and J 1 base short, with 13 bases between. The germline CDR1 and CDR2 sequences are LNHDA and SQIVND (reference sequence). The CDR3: CASSIMEGLSYNEQFF. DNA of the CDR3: TGTGCCAGTAGTATTATGGAGGGTCTTTCCTACAATGAGCAGTTCTTC.

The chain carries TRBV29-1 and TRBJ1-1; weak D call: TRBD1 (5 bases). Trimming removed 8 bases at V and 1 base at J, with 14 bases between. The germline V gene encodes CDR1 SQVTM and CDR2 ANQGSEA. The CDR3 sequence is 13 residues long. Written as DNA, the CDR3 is TGCAGCAGTGAGGGACCGACGAACACTGAAGCTTTCTTT. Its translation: CSSEGPTNTEAFF.

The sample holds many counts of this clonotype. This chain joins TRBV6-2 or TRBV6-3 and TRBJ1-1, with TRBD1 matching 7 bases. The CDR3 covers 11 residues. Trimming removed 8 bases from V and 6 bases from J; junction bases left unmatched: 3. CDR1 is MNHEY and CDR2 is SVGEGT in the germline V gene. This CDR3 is CASATGAEAFF. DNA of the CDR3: TGTGCCAGCGCTACAGGGGCTGAAGCTTTCTTT.

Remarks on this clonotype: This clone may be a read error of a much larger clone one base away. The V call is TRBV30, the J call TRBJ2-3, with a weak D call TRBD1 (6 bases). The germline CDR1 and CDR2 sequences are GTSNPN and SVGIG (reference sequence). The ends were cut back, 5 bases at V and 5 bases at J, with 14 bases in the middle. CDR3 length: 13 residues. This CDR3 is CAWGAGAGDTQYF. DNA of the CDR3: TGTGCCTGGGGTGCAGGGGCTGGAGATACGCAGTATTTT.

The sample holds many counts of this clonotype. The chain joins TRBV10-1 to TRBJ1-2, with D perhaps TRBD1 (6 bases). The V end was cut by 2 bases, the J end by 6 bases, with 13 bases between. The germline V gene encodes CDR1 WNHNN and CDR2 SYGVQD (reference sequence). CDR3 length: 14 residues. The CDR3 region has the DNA TGCGCCAGCAGTGAGGGGGGGGGGGCGGATGGCTACACCTTC. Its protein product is CASSEGGGADGYTF.

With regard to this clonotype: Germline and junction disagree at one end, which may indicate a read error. DNA for the CDR3: TGTGCCATCAGCCCAGGGATAGGAGAAAAACTGTTTTTT. Translating gives CAISPGIGEKLFF. The V call is TRBV10-2, the J call TRBJ1-4; perhaps TRBD1 as D (5 bases). The germline V gene has CDR1 WSHSY and CDR2 SAAADI. The length of the CDR3 is 13 residues.

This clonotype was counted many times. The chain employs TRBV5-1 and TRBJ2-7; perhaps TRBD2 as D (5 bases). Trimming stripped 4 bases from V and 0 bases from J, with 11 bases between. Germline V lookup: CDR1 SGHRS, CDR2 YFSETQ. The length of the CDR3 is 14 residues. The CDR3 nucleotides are TGCGCCAGCAGCGAAGGAGGTTTCTCCTACGAGCAGTACTTC. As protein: CASSEGGFSYEQYF.

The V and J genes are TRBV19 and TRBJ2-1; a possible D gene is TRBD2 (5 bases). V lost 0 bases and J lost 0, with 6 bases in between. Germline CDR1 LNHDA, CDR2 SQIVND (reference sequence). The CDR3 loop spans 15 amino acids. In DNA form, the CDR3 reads TGTGCCAGTAGTATAGAGGGGAGCTCCTACAATGAGCAGTTCTTC. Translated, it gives CASSIEGSSYNEQFF.

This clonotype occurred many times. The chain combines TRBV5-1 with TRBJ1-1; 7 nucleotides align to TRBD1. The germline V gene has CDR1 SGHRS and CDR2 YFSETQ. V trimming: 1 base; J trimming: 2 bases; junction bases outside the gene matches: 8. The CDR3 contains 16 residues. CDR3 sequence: CASSLIATGYNTEAFF. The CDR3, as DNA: TGCGCCAGCAGCTTGATTGCGACAGGGTATAACACTGAAGCTTTCTTT.

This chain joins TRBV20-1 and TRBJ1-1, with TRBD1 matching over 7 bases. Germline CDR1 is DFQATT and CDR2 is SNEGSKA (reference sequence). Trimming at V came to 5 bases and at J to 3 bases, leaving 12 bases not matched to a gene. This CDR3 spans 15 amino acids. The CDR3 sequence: CSARYGTAGYTEAFF. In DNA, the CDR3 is TGCAGTGCTCGATACGGGACAGCGGGGTACACTGAAGCTTTCTTT.

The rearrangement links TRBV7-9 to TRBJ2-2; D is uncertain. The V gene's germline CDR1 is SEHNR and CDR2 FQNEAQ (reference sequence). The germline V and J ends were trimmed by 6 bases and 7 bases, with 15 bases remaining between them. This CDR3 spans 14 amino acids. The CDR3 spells CASSFKVDGGELFF. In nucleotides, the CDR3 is TGTGCCAGCAGTTTTAAGGTAGATGGCGGGGAGCTGTTTTTT. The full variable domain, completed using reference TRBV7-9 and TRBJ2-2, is DTGVSQNPRHKITKRGQNVTFRCDPISEHNRLYWYRQTLGQGPEFLTYFQNEAQLEKSRLLSDRFSAERPKGSFSTLEIQRTEQGDSAMYLCASSFKVDGGELFFGEGSRLTVL.

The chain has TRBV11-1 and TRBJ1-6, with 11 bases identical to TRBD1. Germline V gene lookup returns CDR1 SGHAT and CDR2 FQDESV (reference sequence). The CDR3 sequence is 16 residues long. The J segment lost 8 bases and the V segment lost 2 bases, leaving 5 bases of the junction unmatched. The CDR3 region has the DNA TGTGCCAGCAGCTTACCGGACAGGGGGCAGGATTCACCCCTCCACTTT. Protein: CASSLPDRGQDSPLHF. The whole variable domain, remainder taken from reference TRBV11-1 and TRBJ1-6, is EAEVAQSPRYKITEKSQAVAFWCDPISGHATLYWYRQILGQGPELLVQFQDESVVDDSQLPKDRFSAERLKGVDSTLKIQPAELGDSAMYLCASSLPDRGQDSPLHFGNGTRLTVT.

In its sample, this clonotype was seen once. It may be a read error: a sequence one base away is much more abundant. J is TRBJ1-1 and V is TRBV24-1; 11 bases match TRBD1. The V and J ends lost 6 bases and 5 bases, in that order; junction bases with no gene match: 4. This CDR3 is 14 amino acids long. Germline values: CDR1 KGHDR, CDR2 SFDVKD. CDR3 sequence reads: CATSYGTGGTEAFF. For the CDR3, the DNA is TGTGCCACCAGTTATGGGACAGGGGGAACTGAAGCTTTCTTT.

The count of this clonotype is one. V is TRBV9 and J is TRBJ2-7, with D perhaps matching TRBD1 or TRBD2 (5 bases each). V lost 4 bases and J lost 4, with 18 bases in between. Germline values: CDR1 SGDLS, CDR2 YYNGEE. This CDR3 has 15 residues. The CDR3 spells CASSLAGTGMYEQYF. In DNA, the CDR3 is TGTGCCAGCAGCCTTGCCGGGACCGGCATGTACGAGCAGTACTTC.

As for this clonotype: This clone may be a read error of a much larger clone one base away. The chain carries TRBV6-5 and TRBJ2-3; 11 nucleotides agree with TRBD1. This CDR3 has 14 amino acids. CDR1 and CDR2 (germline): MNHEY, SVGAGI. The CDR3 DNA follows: TGTGCCAGCAGCTATGGACAGGGGGCAGATACGCACTATTTT. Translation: CASSYGQGADTHYF.

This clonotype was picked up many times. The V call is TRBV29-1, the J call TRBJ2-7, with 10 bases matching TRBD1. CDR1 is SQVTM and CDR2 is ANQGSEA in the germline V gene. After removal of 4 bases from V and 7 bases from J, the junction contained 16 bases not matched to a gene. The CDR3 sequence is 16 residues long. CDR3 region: CSVVLGGTGTGDEQYF. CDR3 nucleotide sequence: TGCAGCGTTGTGTTGGGGGGGACAGGGACAGGGGATGAGCAGTACTTC.

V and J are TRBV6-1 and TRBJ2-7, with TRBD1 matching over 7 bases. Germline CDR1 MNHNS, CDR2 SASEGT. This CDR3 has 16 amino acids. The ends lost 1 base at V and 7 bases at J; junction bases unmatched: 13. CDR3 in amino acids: CASSEGRNRGSWEQYF. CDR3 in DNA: TGTGCCAGCAGTGAAGGTAGGAACAGGGGAAGTTGGGAGCAGTACTTC.

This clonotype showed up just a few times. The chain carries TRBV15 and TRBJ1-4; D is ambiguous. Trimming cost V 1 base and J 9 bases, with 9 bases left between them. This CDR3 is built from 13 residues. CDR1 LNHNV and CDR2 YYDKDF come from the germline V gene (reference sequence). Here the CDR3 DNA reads TGTGCCACCAGCAGAGGAGGGAGCCAAAAACTGTTTTTT. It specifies CATSRGGSQKLFF.

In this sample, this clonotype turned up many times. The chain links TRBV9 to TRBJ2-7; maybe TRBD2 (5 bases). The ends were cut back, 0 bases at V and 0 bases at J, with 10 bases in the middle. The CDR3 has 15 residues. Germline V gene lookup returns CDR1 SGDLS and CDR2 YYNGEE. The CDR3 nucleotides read TGTGCCAGCAGCGTAGGCGGGTCGAGCTCCTACGAGCAGTACTTC. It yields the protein CASSVGGSSSYEQYF.

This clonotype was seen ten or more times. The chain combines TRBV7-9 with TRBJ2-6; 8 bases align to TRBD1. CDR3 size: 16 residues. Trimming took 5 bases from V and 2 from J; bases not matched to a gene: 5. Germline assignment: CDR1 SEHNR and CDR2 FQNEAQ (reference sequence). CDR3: CASSPGGRPGANVLTF. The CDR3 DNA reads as TGTGCCAGCAGCCCAGGGGGCAGGCCTGGGGCCAACGTCCTGACTTTC.

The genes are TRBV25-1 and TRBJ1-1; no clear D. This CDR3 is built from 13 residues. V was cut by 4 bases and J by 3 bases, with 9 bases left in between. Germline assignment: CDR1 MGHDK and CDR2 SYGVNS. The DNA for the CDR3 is TGTGCCAGCAGTGGGGAGATCCACACTGAAGCTTTCTTT. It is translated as CASSGEIHTEAFF.

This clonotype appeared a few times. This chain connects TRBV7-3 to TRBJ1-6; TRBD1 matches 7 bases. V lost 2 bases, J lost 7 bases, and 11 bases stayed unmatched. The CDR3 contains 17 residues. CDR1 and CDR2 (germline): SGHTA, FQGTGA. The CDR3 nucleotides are TGTGCCAGCAGCTTAGGGGACAGTCGGTTTGGCAATTCACCCCTCCACTTT. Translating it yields CASSLGDSRFGNSPLHF. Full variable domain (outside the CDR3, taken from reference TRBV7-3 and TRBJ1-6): GAGVSQTPSNKVTEKGKYVELRCDPISGHTALYWYRQSLGQGPEFLIYFQGTGAADDSGLPNDRFFAVRPEGSVSTLKIQRTERGDSAVYLCASSLGDSRFGNSPLHFGNGTRLTVT.